The 18 T cell receptor beta chains presented below share a single source sample, sequenced in a study of T-cell reconstitution after alpha-beta-depleted transplantation in children. Unique molecular identifiers were used in preparing the TCRbeta library. TCRdb re-analysed the PCR reads in MiXCR, keeping a single row per CDR3 protein. The sample includes 210,000 or so distinct CDR3 sequences, approximately 9.5% of them seen just once. The specimen was PBMCs from the stem cell graft donor, collected from the stem cell graft. These receptors all come from a human donor who donated a stem cell graft to a child with acute lymphoblastic leukemia.

V and J are TRBV5-1 and TRBJ1-4; 8 nucleotides match TRBD1. V lost 1 base and J lost 7; bases outside the gene matches: 6. The CDR3 consists of 15 residues. CDR1 and CDR2 (germline): SGHRS, YFSETQ. CDR3 sequence (DNA): TGCGCCAGCAGCTTGTCCAGGGGGCTATTTGAAAAACTGTTTTTT. Translating it yields CASSLSRGLFEKLFF.

The rearrangement joins TRBV7-7 to TRBJ2-2; tentatively, D is TRBD1 (5 bases). Between the trimmed V and J ends, which lost 5 bases and 3 bases, there was a span of 13 bases. Germline V gives CDR1 SSHAT, CDR2 FNYEAQ (reference sequence). This CDR3 contains 15 residues. Written as DNA, the CDR3 is TGTGCCAGCAGCGTTCAGGGATATTACACCGGGGAGCTGTTTTTT. This sequence encodes CASSVQGYYTGELFF.

The rearrangement joins TRBV3-1 to TRBJ2-3, with a possible D match to TRBD2 (5 bases). Germline CDR1 LGHDT, CDR2 YNNKEL (reference sequence). The CDR3 contains 16 residues. V lost 4 bases to trimming and J lost 5 bases, with 19 bases between them. CDR3 coding DNA: TGTGCCAGCAGCCCGAAATCCGGGATTTGGGAAGATACGCAGTATTTT. As protein: CASSPKSGIWEDTQYF.

This clonotype was detected a few times. V gene TRBV25-1 combines with J gene TRBJ2-5, with a possible D match to TRBD1 (5 bases). Trimming removed 2 bases at V and 4 bases at J, with 11 bases between. The CDR3 contains 14 residues. CDR1 is MGHDK and CDR2 is SYGVNS in the germline V gene. As DNA, the CDR3 is TGTGCCAGCAGTGAAAGTGGGGCTATAGAGACCCAGTACTTC. It translates to CASSESGAIETQYF.

This clonotype appeared many times. The genes are TRBV20-1 and TRBJ1-4, with D unresolved. CDR3 size: 13 residues. Trimming pared 6 bases from V and 5 bases from J, leaving 13 bases between. From germline, CDR1 is DFQATT and CDR2 SNEGSKA (reference sequence). CDR3 coding DNA: TGCAGTGCCACCGGTCTCTTCAATGAAAAACTGTTTTTT. Residues: CSATGLFNEKLFF.

This clonotype was found many times. The V gene is TRBV6-6, the J gene TRBJ1-3, with unresolved D. The CDR3 is made up of 13 amino acids. V lost 11 bases and J 5 bases, leaving 16 bases between the germline ends. From germline, CDR1 is MNHNY and CDR2 SVGAGI (reference sequence). CDR3 nucleotide sequence: TGTGCCGGCTTTGATTTCGGGCGAAACACCATATATTTT. Encoded protein: CAGFDFGRNTIYF.

The V call is TRBV5-6, the J call TRBJ1-1; D perhaps matches TRBD1 (5 bases). The CDR3 has 17 residues. V lost 2 bases to trimming and J lost 2 bases, with 19 bases between them. The germline V gene encodes CDR1 SGHDT and CDR2 YYEEEE. CDR3 in DNA: TGTGCCAGCAGCTTAGGGGAGATACGACGGCTAAACACTGAAGCTTTCTTT. The encoded protein is CASSLGEIRRLNTEAFF.

This clonotype was recorded many times. The CDR3 loop is CASSLSGGGNEQFF. The CDR3 nucleotides are TGTGCCAGCAGCCTGTCTGGAGGGGGCAATGAGCAGTTCTTC. The chain has TRBV5-8 and TRBJ2-1, with D perhaps being TRBD1 or TRBD2 (6 bases each). V lost 4 bases, J lost 6 bases, and 14 bases lay in between. The CDR3 runs to 14 residues. The germline gives CDR1 SGHTS, CDR2 YDEGEE. The variable domain in full, with the rest retrieved from reference TRBV5-8 and TRBJ2-1, is EAGVTQSPTHLIKTRGQQATLRCSPISGHTSVYWYQQALGLGLQFLLWYDEGEERNRGNFPPRFSGRQFPNYSSELNVNALELEDSALYLCASSLSGGGNEQFFGPGTRLTVL.

The DNA for the CDR3 is TGTGCCAGTTGGAGCTCGAAAACTTACAATGAGCAGTTCTTC. Its translation is CASWSSKTYNEQFF. The chain recombines TRBV6-1 with TRBJ2-1; unclear D gene. The CDR3 is 14 amino acids. The V gene lost 9 bases and the J gene lost 4 bases, with 16 bases spanning the gap. Germline V gene lookup returns CDR1 MNHNS and CDR2 SASEGT.

V is TRBV6-2 or TRBV6-3 and J is TRBJ2-3, with 7 nucleotides matching TRBD1. Germline V gene lookup returns CDR1 MNHEY and CDR2 SVGEGT. J lost 3 bases, V lost 7 bases, and 7 bases had no gene match. The CDR3 has 14 amino acids. For the CDR3, the DNA is TGTGCCAGCACCCAACCACAGGGGACAGATACGCAGTATTTT. Protein sequence: CASTQPQGTDTQYF.

There are many counts of this clonotype. This rearrangement joins TRBV11-2 to TRBJ1-1, with D perhaps TRBD1 (6 bases). The CDR3 totals 14 residues. CDR1 is SGHAT and CDR2 is FQNNGV in the germline V gene. The V gene lost 5 bases and the J gene lost 2 bases, with 12 bases spanning the gap. For the CDR3, the DNA is TGTGCCAGCAGCGGGGGGCAGATTAACACTGAAGCTTTCTTT. Protein: CASSGGQINTEAFF.

This clonotype was counted at least ten times. The CDR3 DNA sequence: TGCAGTGCTACTAGGGGAGGGCAGTTCTTC. This gives the protein CSATRGGQFF. The chain combines TRBV20-1 with TRBJ2-1; possibly TRBD2 for D (6 bases). Germline CDR1 is DFQATT and CDR2 is SNEGSKA (reference sequence). V was trimmed by 4 bases and J by 12 bases, leaving 10 bases between them. The CDR3 is 10 amino acids.

This clonotype was found many times. The chain combines TRBV5-1 with TRBJ1-1, with D unresolved. This CDR3 is 15 amino acids long. The ends were cut back, 0 bases at V and 5 bases at J, with 14 bases in the middle. Per the germline V gene, CDR1 is SGHRS and CDR2 is YFSETQ. CDR3 region: CASSLASTTRTEAFF. In DNA form, the CDR3 reads TGCGCCAGCAGCTTGGCGTCAACGACCCGGACTGAAGCTTTCTTT.

In its sample, this clonotype ranks as medium-sized. J is TRBJ1-1 and V is TRBV27; a weak D match, TRBD1 (5 bases). The CDR3 is 18 residues long. V was cut by 4 bases and J by 3 bases, with 24 bases left in between. Per germline, CDR1 MNHEY and CDR2 SMNVEV (reference sequence). The CDR3 sequence is CASSSQAIQQQVDTEAFF. The CDR3 nucleotides read TGTGCCAGCAGTTCCCAAGCGATACAGCAACAGGTAGACACTGAAGCTTTCTTT.

This clonotype showed up just a few times. The chain couples TRBV12-3 or TRBV12-4 to TRBJ1-5; tentatively, D is TRBD1 (5 bases). The V gene lost 3 bases and the J gene lost 7 bases, with 13 bases spanning the gap. This CDR3 has 14 amino acids. The CDR3 reads CASSFTRERQPQHF. The CDR3 nucleotides read TGTGCCAGCAGTTTTACCAGGGAAAGACAGCCCCAGCATTTT.

In its sample, this clonotype was seen many times. The gene calls are TRBV4-3 and TRBJ1-6; D call uncertain. Germline CDR1 and CDR2: LGHNA and YSLEER. CDR3 size: 14 residues. Trimming took off 0 bases at V and 6 bases at J, with 6 bases between the two ends. CDR3 DNA sequence: TGCGCCAGCAGCCAAGATCTAATTAATTCACCCCTCCACTTT. Its protein product is CASSQDLINSPLHF.

This clonotype was counted a few times. The CDR3 loop is CASSVGKNQETQYF. CDR3 DNA sequence: TGTGCCAGCAGCGTAGGGAAAAACCAAGAGACCCAGTACTTC. J is TRBJ2-5 and V is TRBV9; D gene uncertain. Trimming shortened V by 0 bases and J by 0 bases, and 6 bases separated the two germline ends. CDR3 size: 14 residues. Germline CDR1 and CDR2: SGDLS and YYNGEE. The full variable domain, with the rest looked up from reference TRBV9 and TRBJ2-5, is DSGVTQTPKHLITATGQRVTLRCSPRSGDLSVYWYQQSLDQGLQFLIQYYNGEERAKGNILERFSAQQFPDLHSELNLSSLELGDSALYFCASSVGKNQETQYFGPGTRLLVL.

This clonotype was seen many times. The chain combines TRBV24-1 with TRBJ2-2; no clear D gene. Germline CDR1 KGHDR, CDR2 SFDVKD. V was pared by 6 bases and J by 0 bases, with 4 bases between. CDR3 size: 13 residues. The CDR3 sequence is CATSLANTGELFF. The CDR3 coding sequence is TGTGCCACCAGTCTAGCGAACACCGGGGAGCTGTTTTTT.